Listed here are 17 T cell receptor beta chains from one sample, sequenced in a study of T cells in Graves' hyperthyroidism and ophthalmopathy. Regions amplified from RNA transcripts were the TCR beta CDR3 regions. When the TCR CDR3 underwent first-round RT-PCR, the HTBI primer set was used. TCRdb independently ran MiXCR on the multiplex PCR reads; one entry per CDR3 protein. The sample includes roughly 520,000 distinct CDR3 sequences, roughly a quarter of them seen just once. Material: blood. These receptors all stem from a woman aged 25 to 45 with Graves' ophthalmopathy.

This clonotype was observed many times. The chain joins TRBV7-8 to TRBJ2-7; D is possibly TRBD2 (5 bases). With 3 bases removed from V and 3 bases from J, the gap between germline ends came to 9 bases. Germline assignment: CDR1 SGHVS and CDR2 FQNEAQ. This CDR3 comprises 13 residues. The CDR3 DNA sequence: TGTGCCAGCAGCTTTTCCGACTACTACGAGCAGTACTTC. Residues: CASSFSDYYEQYF.

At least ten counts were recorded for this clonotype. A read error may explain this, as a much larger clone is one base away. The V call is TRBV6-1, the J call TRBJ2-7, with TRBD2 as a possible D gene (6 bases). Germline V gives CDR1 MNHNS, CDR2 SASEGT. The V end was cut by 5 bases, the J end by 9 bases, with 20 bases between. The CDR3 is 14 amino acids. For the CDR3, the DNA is TGTGCCAGCAGTCCCCCGGCGGGACCGGCCGGGCAGTACTTC. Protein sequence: CASSPPAGPAGQYF.

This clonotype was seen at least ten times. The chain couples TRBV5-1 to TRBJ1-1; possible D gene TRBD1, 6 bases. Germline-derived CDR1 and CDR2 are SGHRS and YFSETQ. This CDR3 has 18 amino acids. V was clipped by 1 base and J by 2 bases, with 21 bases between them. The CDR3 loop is CASSLMGHGNLVNTEAFF. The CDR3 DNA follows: TGCGCCAGCAGCTTGATGGGACACGGAAATCTGGTAAACACTGAAGCTTTCTTT.

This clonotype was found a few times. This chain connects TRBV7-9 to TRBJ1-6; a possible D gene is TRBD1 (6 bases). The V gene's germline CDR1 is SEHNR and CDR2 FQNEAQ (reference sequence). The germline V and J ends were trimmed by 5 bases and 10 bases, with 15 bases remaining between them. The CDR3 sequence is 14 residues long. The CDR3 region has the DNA TGTGCCAGCAGCCACACAGGGAGTGGATCACCCCTCCACTTT. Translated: CASSHTGSGSPLHF.

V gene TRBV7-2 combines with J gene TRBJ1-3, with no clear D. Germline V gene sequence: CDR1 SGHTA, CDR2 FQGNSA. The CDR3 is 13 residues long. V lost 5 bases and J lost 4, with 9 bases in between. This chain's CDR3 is CASSRGLGNTIYF. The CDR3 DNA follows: TGTGCCAGCAGCCGAGGTTTAGGAAACACCATATATTTT.

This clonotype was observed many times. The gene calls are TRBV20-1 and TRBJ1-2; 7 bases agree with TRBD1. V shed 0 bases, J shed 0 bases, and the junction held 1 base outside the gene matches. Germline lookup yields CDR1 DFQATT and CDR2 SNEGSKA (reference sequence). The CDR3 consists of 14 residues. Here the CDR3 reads CSARETGSNYGYTF. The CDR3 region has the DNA TGCAGTGCTAGAGAGACAGGGTCTAACTATGGCTACACCTTC.

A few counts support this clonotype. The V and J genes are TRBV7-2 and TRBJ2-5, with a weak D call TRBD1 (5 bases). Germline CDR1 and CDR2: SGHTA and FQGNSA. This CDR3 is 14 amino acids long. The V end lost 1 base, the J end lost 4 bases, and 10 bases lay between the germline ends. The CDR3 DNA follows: TGTGCCAGCAGCTTAGAAGCAGGGCGAGAGACCCAGTACTTC. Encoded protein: CASSLEAGRETQYF.

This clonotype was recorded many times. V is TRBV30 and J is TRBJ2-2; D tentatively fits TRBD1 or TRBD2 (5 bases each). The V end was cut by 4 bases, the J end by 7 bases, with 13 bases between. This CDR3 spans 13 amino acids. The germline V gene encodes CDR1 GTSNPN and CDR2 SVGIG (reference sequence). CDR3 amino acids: CAWNRRAGGELFF. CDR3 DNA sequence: TGTGCCTGGAACAGGCGGGCGGGCGGGGAGCTGTTTTTT.

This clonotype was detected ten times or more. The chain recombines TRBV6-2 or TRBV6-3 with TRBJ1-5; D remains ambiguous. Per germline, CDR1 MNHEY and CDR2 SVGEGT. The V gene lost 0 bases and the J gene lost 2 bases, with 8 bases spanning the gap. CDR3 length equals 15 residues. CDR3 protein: CASSYSGSGNQPQHF. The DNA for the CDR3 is TGTGCCAGCAGTTACTCAGGGTCGGGCAATCAGCCCCAGCATTTT.

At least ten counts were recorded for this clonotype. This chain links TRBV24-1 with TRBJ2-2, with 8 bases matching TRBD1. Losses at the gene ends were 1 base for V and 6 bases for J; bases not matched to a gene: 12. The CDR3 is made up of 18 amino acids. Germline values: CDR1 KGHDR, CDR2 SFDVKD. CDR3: CATSDFSSTGGKAGELFF. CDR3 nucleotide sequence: TGTGCCACCAGTGATTTCTCTAGTACAGGGGGAAAAGCCGGGGAGCTGTTTTTT.

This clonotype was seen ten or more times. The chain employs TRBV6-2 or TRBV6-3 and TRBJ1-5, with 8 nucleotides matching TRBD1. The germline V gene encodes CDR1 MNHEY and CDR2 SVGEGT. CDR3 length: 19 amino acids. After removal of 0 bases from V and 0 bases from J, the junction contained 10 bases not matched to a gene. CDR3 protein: CASSYSAGQGGRSNQPQHF. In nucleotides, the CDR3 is TGTGCCAGCAGTTACTCAGCCGGACAGGGAGGACGTAGCAATCAGCCCCAGCATTTT.

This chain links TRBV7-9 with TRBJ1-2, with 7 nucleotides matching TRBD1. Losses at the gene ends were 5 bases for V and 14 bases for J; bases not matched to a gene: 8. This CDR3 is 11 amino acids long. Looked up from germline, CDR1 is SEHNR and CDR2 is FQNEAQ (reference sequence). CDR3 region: CASSPRQGQTF. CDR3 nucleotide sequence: TGTGCCAGCAGCCCAAGACAGGGACAGACCTTC.

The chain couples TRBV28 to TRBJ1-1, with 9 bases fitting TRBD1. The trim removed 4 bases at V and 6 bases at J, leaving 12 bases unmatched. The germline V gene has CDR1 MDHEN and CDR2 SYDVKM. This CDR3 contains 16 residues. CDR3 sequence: CASSSNPGQGIPEAFF. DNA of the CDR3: TGTGCCAGCAGTTCGAACCCGGGACAGGGAATCCCTGAAGCTTTCTTT.

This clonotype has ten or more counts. The CDR3 region is CASSYSNFGGQIYEQYF. CDR3 nucleotide sequence: TGTGCCAGCAGTTACTCGAATTTTGGGGGACAGATATACGAGCAGTACTTC. The J gene is TRBJ2-7, the V gene TRBV6-5; TRBD1 matches 7 bases. The V segment lost 0 bases and the J segment 4 bases; nucleotides outside the gene matches: 12. The CDR3 spans 17 residues. The germline V gene has CDR1 MNHEY and CDR2 SVGAGI.

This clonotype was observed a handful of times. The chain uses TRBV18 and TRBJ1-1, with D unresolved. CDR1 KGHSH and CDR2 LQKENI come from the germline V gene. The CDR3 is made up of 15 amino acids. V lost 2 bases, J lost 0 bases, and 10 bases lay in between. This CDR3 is CASSPTETMNTEAFF. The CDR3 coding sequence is TGTGCCAGCTCACCAACAGAGACAATGAACACTGAAGCTTTCTTT.

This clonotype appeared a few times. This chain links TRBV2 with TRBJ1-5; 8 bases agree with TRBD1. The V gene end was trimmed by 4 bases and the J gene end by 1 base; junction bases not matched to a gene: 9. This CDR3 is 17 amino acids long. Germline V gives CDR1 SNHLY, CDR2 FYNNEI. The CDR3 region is CASSGRTGRGSNQPQHF. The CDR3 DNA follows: TGTGCCAGCAGTGGGAGGACAGGGCGGGGGAGCAATCAGCCCCAGCATTTT.

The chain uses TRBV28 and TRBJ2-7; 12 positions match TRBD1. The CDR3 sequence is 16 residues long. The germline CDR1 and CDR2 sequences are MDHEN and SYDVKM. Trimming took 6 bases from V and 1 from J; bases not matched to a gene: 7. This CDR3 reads CASRYPGQGASYEQYF. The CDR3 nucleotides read TGTGCCAGCAGATACCCGGGACAGGGGGCATCCTACGAGCAGTACTTC. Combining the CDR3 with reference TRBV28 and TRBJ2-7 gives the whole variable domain DVKVTQSSRYLVKRTGEKVFLECVQDMDHENMFWYRQDPGLGLRLIYFSYDVKMKEKGDIPEGYSVSREKKERFSLILESASTNQTSMYLCASRYPGQGASYEQYFGPGTRLTVT.